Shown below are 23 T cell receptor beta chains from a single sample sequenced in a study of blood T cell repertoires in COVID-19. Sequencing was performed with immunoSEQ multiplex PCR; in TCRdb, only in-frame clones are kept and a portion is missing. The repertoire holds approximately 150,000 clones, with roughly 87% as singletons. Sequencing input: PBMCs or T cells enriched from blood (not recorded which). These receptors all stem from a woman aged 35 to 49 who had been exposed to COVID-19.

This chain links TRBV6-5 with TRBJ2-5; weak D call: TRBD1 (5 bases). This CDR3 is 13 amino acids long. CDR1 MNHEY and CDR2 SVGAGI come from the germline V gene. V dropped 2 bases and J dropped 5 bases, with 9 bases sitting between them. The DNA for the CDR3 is TGTGCCAGCAGTTACGGTGGGGCCGAGACCCAGTACTTC. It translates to CASSYGGAETQYF.

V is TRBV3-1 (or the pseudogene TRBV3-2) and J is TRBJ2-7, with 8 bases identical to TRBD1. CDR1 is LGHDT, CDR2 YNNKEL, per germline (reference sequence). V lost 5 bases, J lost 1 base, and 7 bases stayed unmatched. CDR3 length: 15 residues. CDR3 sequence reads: CASSSHQGASYEQYF. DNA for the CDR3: TGTGCCAGCAGCTCCCACCAGGGGGCATCCTACGAGCAGTACTTC.

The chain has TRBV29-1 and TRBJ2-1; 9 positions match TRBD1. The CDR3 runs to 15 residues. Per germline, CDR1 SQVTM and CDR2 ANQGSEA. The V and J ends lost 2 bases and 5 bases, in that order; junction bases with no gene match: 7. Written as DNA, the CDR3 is TGCAGCGTTGAACGCGGGACAGGGACTAACAATGAGCAGTTCTTC. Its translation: CSVERGTGTNNEQFF.

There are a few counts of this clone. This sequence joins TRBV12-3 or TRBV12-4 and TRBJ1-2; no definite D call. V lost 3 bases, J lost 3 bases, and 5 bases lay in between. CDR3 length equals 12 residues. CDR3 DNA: TGTGCCAGCAGTTTCGCAGACTATGGCTACACCTTC. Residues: CASSFADYGYTF.

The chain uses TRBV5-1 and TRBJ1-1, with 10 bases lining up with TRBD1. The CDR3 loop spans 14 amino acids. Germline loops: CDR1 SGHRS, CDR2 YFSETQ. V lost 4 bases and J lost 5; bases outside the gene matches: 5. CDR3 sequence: CASSSGTGETEAFF. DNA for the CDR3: TGCGCCAGCAGCAGCGGGACAGGGGAGACTGAAGCTTTCTTT. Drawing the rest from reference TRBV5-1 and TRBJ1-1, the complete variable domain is KAGVTQTPRYLIKTRGQQVTLSCSPISGHRSVSWYQQTPGQGLQFLFEYFSETQRNKGNFPGRFSGRQFSNSRSEMNVSTLELGDSALYLCASSSGTGETEAFFGQGTRLTVV.

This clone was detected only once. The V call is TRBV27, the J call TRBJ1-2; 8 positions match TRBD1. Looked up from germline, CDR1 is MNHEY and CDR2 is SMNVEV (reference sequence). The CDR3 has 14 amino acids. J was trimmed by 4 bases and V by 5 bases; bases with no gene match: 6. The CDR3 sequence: CASSIQTGAYGYTF. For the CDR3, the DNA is TGTGCCAGCAGTATTCAGACAGGGGCCTATGGCTACACCTTC.

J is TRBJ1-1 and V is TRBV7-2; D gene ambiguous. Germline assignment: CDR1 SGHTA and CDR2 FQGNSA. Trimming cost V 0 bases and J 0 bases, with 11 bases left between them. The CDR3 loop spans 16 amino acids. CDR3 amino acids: CASSLARELVNTEAFF. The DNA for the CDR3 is TGTGCCAGCAGCTTAGCGAGGGAGCTCGTGAACACTGAAGCTTTCTTT.

The CDR3 coding sequence is TGTGCCAGCTCAGACAGGGGAATTTCGGGTGGCTACACCTTC. Translating it yields CASSDRGISGGYTF. The rearrangement joins TRBV18 to TRBJ1-2; TRBD1 matches 8 bases. CDR1 is KGHSH, CDR2 LQKENI, per germline. The trim removed 5 bases at V and 7 bases at J, leaving 9 bases unmatched. This CDR3 is built from 14 residues.

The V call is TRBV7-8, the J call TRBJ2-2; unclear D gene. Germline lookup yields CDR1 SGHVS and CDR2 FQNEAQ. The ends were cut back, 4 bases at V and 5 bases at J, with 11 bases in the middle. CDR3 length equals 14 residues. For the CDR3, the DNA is TGTGCCAGCAGCTCAAACGAGATAACCGGGGAGCTGTTTTTT. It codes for CASSSNEITGELFF.

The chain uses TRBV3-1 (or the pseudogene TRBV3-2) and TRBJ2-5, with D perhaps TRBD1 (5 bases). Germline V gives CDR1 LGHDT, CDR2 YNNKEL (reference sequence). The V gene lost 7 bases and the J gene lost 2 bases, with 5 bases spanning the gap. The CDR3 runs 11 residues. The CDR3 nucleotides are TGTGCCAGCAACAGGCAAGAGACCCAGTACTTC. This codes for CASNRQETQYF.

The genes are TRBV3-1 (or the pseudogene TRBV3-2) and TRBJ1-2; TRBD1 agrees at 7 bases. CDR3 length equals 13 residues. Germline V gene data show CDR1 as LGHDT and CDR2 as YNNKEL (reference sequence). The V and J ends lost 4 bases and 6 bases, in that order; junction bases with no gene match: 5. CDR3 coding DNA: TGTGCCAGCAGCCTCCGACAGGGAAATGGCTACACCTTC. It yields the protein CASSLRQGNGYTF.

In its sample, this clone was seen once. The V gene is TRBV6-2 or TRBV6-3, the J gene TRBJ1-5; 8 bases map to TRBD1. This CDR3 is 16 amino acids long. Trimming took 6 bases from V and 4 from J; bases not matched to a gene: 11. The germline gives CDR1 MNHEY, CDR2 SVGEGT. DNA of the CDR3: TGTGCCAGCAGCCTACACCTCCGACAGGGGAATCAGCCCCAGCATTTT. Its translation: CASSLHLRQGNQPQHF.

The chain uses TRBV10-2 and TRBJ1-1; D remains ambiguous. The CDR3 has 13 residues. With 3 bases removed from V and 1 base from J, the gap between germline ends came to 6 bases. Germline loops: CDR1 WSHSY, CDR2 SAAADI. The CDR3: CASSEWANTEAFF. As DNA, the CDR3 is TGCGCCAGCAGTGAATGGGCGAACACTGAAGCTTTCTTT.

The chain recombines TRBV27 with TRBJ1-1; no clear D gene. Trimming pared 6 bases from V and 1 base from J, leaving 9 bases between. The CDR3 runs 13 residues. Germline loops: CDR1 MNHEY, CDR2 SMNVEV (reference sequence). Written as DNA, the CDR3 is TGTGCCAGCAGCCTAGGAGGGAACACTGAAGCTTTCTTT. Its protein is CASSLGGNTEAFF.

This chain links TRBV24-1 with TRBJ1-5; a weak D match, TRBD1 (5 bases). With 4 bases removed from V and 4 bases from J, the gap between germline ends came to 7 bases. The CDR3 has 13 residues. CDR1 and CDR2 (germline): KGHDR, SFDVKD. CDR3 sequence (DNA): TGTGCCACCAGTGAGGCAGGGAATCAGCCCCAGCATTTT. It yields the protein CATSEAGNQPQHF.

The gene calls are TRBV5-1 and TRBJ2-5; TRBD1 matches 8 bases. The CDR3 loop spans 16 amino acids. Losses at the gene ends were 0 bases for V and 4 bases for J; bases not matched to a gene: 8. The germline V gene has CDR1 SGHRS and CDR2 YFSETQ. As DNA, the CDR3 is TGCGCCAGCAGCTTGGTCCGGACAGGGTTGGGAGAGACCCAGTACTTC. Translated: CASSLVRTGLGETQYF.

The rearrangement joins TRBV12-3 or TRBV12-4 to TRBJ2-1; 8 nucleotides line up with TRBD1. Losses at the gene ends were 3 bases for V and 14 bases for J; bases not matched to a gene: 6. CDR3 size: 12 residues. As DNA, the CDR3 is TGTGCCAGCAGTTTTAAGATGACAGGGGAGTTCTTC. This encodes CASSFKMTGEFF.

CDR3 DNA sequence: TGTGCCCACATCGGGATCGTCGGCACTGAAGCTTTCTTT. Protein sequence: CAHIGIVGTEAFF. The rearrangement links TRBV28 to TRBJ1-1, with unresolved D. The V gene's germline CDR1 is MDHEN and CDR2 SYDVKM. The CDR3 covers 13 residues. V lost 11 bases, J lost 4 bases, and 17 bases lay in between.

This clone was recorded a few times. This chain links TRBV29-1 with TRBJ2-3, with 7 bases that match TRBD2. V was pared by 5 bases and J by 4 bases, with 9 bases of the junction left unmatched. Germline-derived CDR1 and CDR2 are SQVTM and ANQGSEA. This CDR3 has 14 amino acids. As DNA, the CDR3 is TGCAGCGTTTTGCCAGGGAGGGAGGCAGATACGCAGTATTTT. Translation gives CSVLPGREADTQYF.

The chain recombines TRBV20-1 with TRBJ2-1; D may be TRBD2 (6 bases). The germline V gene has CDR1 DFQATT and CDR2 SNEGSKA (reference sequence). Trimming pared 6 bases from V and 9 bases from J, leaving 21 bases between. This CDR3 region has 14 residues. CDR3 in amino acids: CSASSGIQNGEQFF. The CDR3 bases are TGCAGTGCCAGTAGCGGTATACAAAACGGTGAGCAGTTCTTC.

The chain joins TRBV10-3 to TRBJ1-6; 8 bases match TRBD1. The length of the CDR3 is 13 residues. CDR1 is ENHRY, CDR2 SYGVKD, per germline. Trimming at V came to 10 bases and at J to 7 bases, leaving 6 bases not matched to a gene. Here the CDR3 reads CATHRGGNSPLHF. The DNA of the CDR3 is TGTGCCACCCACAGGGGGGGAAATTCACCCCTCCACTTT.

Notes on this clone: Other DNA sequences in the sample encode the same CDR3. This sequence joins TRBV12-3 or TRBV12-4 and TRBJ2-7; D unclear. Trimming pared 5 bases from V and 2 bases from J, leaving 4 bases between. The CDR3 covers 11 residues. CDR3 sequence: CASSRAYEQYF. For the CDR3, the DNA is TGTGCCAGCAGTCGGGCCTACGAGCAGTACTTC.

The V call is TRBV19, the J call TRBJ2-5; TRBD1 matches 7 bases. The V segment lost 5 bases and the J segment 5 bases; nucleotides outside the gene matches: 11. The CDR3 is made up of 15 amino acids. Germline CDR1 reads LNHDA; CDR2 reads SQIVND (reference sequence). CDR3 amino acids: CASSAAQGLPETQYF. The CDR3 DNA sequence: TGTGCCAGTAGTGCAGCACAGGGGCTGCCGGAGACCCAGTACTTC. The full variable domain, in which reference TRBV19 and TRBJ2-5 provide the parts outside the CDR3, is DGGITQSPKYLFRKEGQNVTLSCEQNLNHDAMYWYRQDPGQGLRLIYYSQIVNDFQKGDIAEGYSVSREKKESFPLTVTSAQKNPTAFYLCASSAAQGLPETQYFGPGTRLLVL.